Listed here are 20 T cell receptor beta chains from one sample, sequenced in a study of blood T cell repertoires in COVID-19. Clones were read by immunoSEQ multiplex PCR, and TCRdb kept only the in-frame ones, dropping some. The table shows roughly 68,000 clones, with roughly 89% occurring only once. What was sequenced was peripheral blood. Every receptor here comes from a woman between 50 and 59 years old with active COVID-19.

This clone was seen a few times. The chain has TRBV11-3 and TRBJ2-5; no definite D call. Germline loops: CDR1 SGHNT, CDR2 YENEEA. With 0 bases removed from V and 5 bases from J, the gap between germline ends came to 13 bases. CDR3 length: 15 amino acids. The CDR3 nucleotides are TGTGCCAGCAGCTTAGATCGTGGGCCCCAGGAGACCCAGTACTTC. It translates to CASSLDRGPQETQYF. The full variable domain, rest sourced from reference TRBV11-3 and TRBJ2-5, is EAGVVQSPRYKIIEKKQPVAFWCNPISGHNTLYWYLQNLGQGPELLIRYENEEAVDDSQLPKDRFSAERLKGVDSTLKIQPAELGDSAVYLCASSLDRGPQETQYFGPGTRLLVL.

The chain links TRBV3-1 (or the pseudogene TRBV3-2) to TRBJ2-7, with TRBD2 matching 14 bases. V gave up 2 bases and J gave up 2 bases; unmatched junction bases: 11. The CDR3 sequence is 19 residues long. Germline V gives CDR1 LGHDT, CDR2 YNNKEL (reference sequence). The chain's CDR3 is CASSQHRDRLAGGAYEQYF. CDR3 in DNA: TGTGCCAGCAGCCAACACCGGGACAGACTAGCGGGAGGGGCCTACGAGCAGTACTTC.

This chain uses TRBV29-1 with TRBJ2-7; 9 nucleotides align to TRBD1. With V trimmed by 3 bases and J by 2 bases, 5 bases remained unmatched. Per the germline V gene, CDR1 is SQVTM and CDR2 is ANQGSEA. The CDR3 covers 14 residues. CDR3 nucleotides: TGCAGCGTTGATCCCGGGACAGGGACCTACGAGCAGTACTTC. Translation gives CSVDPGTGTYEQYF.

The chain is built from TRBV30 and TRBJ1-2, with a possible D match to TRBD1 (6 bases). Trimming shortened V by 7 bases and J by 4 bases, and 25 bases separated the two germline ends. CDR3 length: 16 residues. CDR1 and CDR2 (germline): GTSNPN, SVGIG (reference sequence). The CDR3 here is CALGAVEVSQGYGYTF. DNA for the CDR3: TGTGCCTTGGGGGCGGTGGAGGTCTCACAGGGCTATGGCTACACCTTC.

This chain connects TRBV27 to TRBJ2-7; 9 bases map to TRBD1. With 5 bases clipped from V and 1 base from J, the junction kept 9 bases outside the gene matches. CDR1 is MNHEY, CDR2 SMNVEV, per germline (reference sequence). The CDR3 length is 16 residues. CDR3: CASSAGGQGLSYEQYF. As DNA, the CDR3 is TGTGCCAGCAGTGCCGGGGGACAGGGACTATCCTACGAGCAGTACTTC.

This chain uses TRBV27 with TRBJ2-7; the D is unclear. From germline, CDR1 is MNHEY and CDR2 SMNVEV (reference sequence). Trimming pared 5 bases from V and 0 bases from J, leaving 8 bases between. This CDR3 spans 13 amino acids. CDR3: CASSLYSSYEQYF. The CDR3, as DNA: TGTGCCAGCAGTCTATATAGCTCCTACGAGCAGTACTTC.

This clone came up once. The chain combines TRBV6-6 with TRBJ1-5; perhaps TRBD1 as D (5 bases). The CDR3 contains 16 residues. The V end was cut by 0 bases, the J end by 3 bases, with 12 bases between. CDR1 is MNHNY and CDR2 is SVGAGI in the germline V gene (reference sequence). In DNA, the CDR3 is TGTGCCAGCAGTTACTCGCATGGGGGGGACAATCAGCCCCAGCATTTT. This sequence encodes CASSYSHGGDNQPQHF.

This clone was counted a few times. This rearrangement joins TRBV7-9 to TRBJ2-1, with D possibly TRBD1 on 6 matching bases. Trimming took off 1 base at V and 7 bases at J, with 8 bases between the two ends. Germline values: CDR1 SEHNR, CDR2 FQNEAQ (reference sequence). This CDR3 region has 13 residues. The chain's CDR3 is CASSLGGQNEQFF. CDR3 nucleotides: TGTGCCAGCAGCTTAGGAGGACAGAATGAGCAGTTCTTC.

The V gene is TRBV7-9, the J gene TRBJ2-7, with 9 nucleotides matching TRBD1. Germline CDR1 is SEHNR and CDR2 is FQNEAQ (reference sequence). The CDR3 covers 16 residues. V dropped 5 bases and J dropped 5; count of bases not matched to a gene: 13. The CDR3 is CASSPNFGTGRDEQYF. The CDR3 nucleotides are TGTGCCAGCAGCCCGAATTTCGGGACAGGGCGCGACGAGCAGTACTTC.

By sample share, this clone is medium-sized. The CDR3 DNA is TGTGCCAGCAGTTGGGAGGGAGCGGCCTACGAGCAGTACTTC. As protein: CASSWEGAAYEQYF. V gene TRBV27 combines with J gene TRBJ2-7; 7 nucleotides align to TRBD2. CDR1 is MNHEY, CDR2 SMNVEV, per germline (reference sequence). The CDR3 covers 14 residues. V trimming: 4 bases; J trimming: 2 bases; junction bases outside the gene matches: 5.

Points on this clone: Its ends do not fully match the called genes, so a read error is possible. The chain joins TRBV7-7 to TRBJ2-1; D is perhaps TRBD2 (7 bases). Germline CDR1 reads SSHAT; CDR2 reads FNYEAQ (reference sequence). CDR3 length: 16 amino acids. CDR3 DNA sequence: TGTGCTAGCAGCCCCACATTGAGGGGGGGAGGCGATGAGCAGTTCTTC. This encodes CASSPTLRGGGDEQFF.

The CDR3 nucleotides are TGTGCCAGCAGCTGGGAGGGTGGCGGGGGCCTAAATGAGCAGTTCTTC. The encoded protein is CASSWEGGGGLNEQFF. The V gene is TRBV5-5, the J gene TRBJ2-1, with D perhaps matching TRBD2 (7 bases). Per germline, CDR1 SGHKS and CDR2 YYEKEE (reference sequence). There are 16 residues in the CDR3. V lost 3 bases to trimming and J lost 7 bases, with 20 bases between them.

This sequence joins TRBV21-1 and TRBJ2-5; the tabulated D call, TRBD1, remains unverified against the DNA. TRBV21-1 constitutes a pseudogene. The CDR3 has 16 amino acids. CDR3 sequence: CASSSLSGGKQETQYF. The CDR3 coding sequence is TGTGCCAGCAGCTCCCTCTCAGGGGGTAAACAAGAGACCCAGTACTTC.

The chain joins TRBV10-3 to TRBJ1-1, with TRBD1 as a possible D gene (6 bases). This CDR3 is built from 15 residues. The V gene's germline CDR1 is ENHRY and CDR2 SYGVKD. Trimming removed 1 base from V and 0 bases from J, with 9 bases in between. CDR3 residues: CAISEYPGVNTEAFF. CDR3 DNA sequence: TGTGCCATCAGTGAGTATCCAGGGGTGAACACTGAAGCTTTCTTT.

The chain couples TRBV19 to TRBJ1-2; 9 nucleotides line up with TRBD1. The junction had 4 bases not matched to a gene; V was cut back by 3 bases and J by 2 bases. Germline V CDR1 and CDR2: LNHDA, SQIVND (reference sequence). This CDR3 region has 15 residues. CDR3 nucleotide sequence: TGTGCCAGTAGTATCACGGGACAGGGCAACTATGGCTACACCTTC. Translation gives CASSITGQGNYGYTF.

This chain links TRBV7-3 with TRBJ2-1, with TRBD2 matching 11 bases. The CDR3 consists of 15 residues. Trimming cost V 6 bases and J 7 bases; bases outside gene matches: 8. Germline assignment: CDR1 SGHTA and CDR2 FQGTGA. This CDR3 is CASRSTSGSVNEQFF. The DNA for the CDR3 is TGTGCCAGCAGGTCTACTAGCGGGAGTGTTAATGAGCAGTTCTTC.

This clone appeared a single time. V gene TRBV18 combines with J gene TRBJ2-2, with 13 bases matching TRBD2. CDR3 length equals 18 residues. Germline values: CDR1 KGHSH, CDR2 LQKENI. V was pared by 4 bases and J by 0 bases, with 5 bases of the junction left unmatched. The CDR3 loop is CASSQQGTSGTNTGELFF. In DNA form, the CDR3 reads TGTGCCAGCTCACAACAGGGGACTAGCGGGACGAACACCGGGGAGCTGTTTTTT.

The V call is TRBV4-2, the J call TRBJ2-1; no definite D call. The CDR3 is 13 residues long. V lost 4 bases and J lost 8, with 12 bases in between. Germline lookup yields CDR1 LGHNA and CDR2 YNFKEQ. The CDR3 nucleotides read TGTGCCAGCAGCCCCGTGGGCCCCTATGAGCAGTTCTTC. Residues: CASSPVGPYEQFF.

The chain has TRBV28 and TRBJ1-5; 9 bases align to TRBD1. The CDR3 covers 13 residues. V trimming: 5 bases; J trimming: 6 bases; junction bases outside the gene matches: 2. The germline V gene encodes CDR1 MDHEN and CDR2 SYDVKM. The DNA of the CDR3 is TGTGCCAGCAGTAGGACAGGGGCTCAGCCCCAGCATTTT. Residues: CASSRTGAQPQHF.

This clone was seen only a few times. The chain recombines TRBV6-5 with TRBJ2-1; D gene uncertain. In germline, CDR1 is MNHEY, CDR2 SVGAGI. This CDR3 has 15 amino acids. Trimming removed 6 bases at V and 2 bases at J, with 14 bases between. The CDR3: CASRADTTPYNEQFF. CDR3 in DNA: TGTGCCAGCAGGGCTGACACAACCCCCTACAATGAGCAGTTCTTC.